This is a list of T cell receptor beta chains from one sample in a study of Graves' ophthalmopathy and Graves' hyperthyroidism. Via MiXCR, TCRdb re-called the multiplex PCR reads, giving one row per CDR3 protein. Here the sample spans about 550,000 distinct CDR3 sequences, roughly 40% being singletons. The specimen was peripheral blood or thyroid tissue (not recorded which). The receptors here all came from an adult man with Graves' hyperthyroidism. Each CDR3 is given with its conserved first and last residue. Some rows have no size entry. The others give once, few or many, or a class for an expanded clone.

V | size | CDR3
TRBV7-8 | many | CASSLGTGAYYGYTF
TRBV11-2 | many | CASSLVNPGSSAQYF
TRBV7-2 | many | CASSLGLAVPGELFF
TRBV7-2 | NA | CASSLLAGGSEQFF
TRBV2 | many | CASSDPGQVYEKLFF
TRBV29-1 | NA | CSVELGTGSYEQYF
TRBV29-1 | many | CSVEDAGNTEAFF
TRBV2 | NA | CAISLSHPGYEQYFGPGTGELFF
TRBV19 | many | CASSIDGPYPYEQYF
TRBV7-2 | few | CASSSRGGANGNTIYF
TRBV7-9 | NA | CASSWGTGGTEAFF
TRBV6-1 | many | CASSEGAGWAFF
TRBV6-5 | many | CASSGDALHQEQYF